The 13 T cell receptor beta chains below were found in one sample sequenced in a study of neoadjuvant nivolumab and ipilimumab in lung cancer. The assay was immunoSEQ multiplex PCR, and TCRdb's table has in-frame clones only and misses some. The sample gives about 38,000 clones, approximately 92% of which show up once; about 3.6% is in the top ten. The source material was peripheral blood, sampled before neoadjuvant nivolumab, alone or with ipilimumab. These receptor sequences come from an adult with non-small cell lung cancer.

The chain joins TRBV4-3 to TRBJ2-3; D is unresolved. CDR3 size: 14 residues. Germline CDR1 reads LGHNA; CDR2 reads YSLEER. V lost 1 base and J lost 3, with 8 bases in between. CDR3 in amino acids: CASSQAGVTDTQYF. Here the CDR3 DNA reads TGCGCCAGCAGCCAAGCTGGAGTGACAGATACGCAGTATTTT.

The CDR3 DNA reads TGTGCCAGCAGCCCCGAGGTAGCGAACTACGAGCAGTACTTC. It specifies CASSPEVANYEQYF. V gene TRBV4-2 combines with J gene TRBJ2-7; TRBD2 is a possible D gene (5 bases). The V and J ends lost 4 bases and 3 bases respectively, with 13 bases between them. The CDR3 is made up of 14 amino acids. The germline CDR1 and CDR2 sequences are LGHNA and YNFKEQ.

The J gene is TRBJ1-5, the V gene TRBV15, with 7 bases that match TRBD1. V trimming: 3 bases; J trimming: 7 bases; junction bases outside the gene matches: 12. CDR1 and CDR2 (germline): LNHNV, YYDKDF (reference sequence). The CDR3 spans 16 residues. CDR3 DNA: TGTGCCACCAGCAGGCTTACCGACAGGGTATTGCAGCCCCAGCATTTT. Protein sequence: CATSRLTDRVLQPQHF.

This clone came up a few times. The J gene is TRBJ1-5, the V gene TRBV20-1; D uncertain. Trimming left V 3 bases short and J 5 bases short, with 5 bases between. The CDR3 has 11 amino acids. The germline V gene encodes CDR1 DFQATT and CDR2 SNEGSKA (reference sequence). The CDR3 DNA follows: TGCAGTGCTAGCGGGGATCAGCCCCAGCATTTT. Its translation is CSASGDQPQHF.

In its sample, this clone was seen once. V usage is TRBV11-1 and J usage is TRBJ1-2; D unresolved. Germline assignment: CDR1 SGHAT and CDR2 FQDESV (reference sequence). This CDR3 is built from 14 residues. Trimming cost V 6 bases and J 5 bases, with 16 bases left between them. The CDR3 nucleotides are TGTGCCAGCAGTCCGACCAATTTGGGTTATGGCTACACCTTC. Translation gives CASSPTNLGYGYTF. The variable domain in full, with the rest retrieved from reference TRBV11-1 and TRBJ1-2, is EAEVAQSPRYKITEKSQAVAFWCDPISGHATLYWYRQILGQGPELLVQFQDESVVDDSQLPKDRFSAERLKGVDSTLKIQPAELGDSAMYLCASSPTNLGYGYTFGSGTRLTVV.

This clone is a singleton in its sample. J is TRBJ2-7 and V is TRBV5-1; TRBD1 matches 11 bases. Per germline, CDR1 SGHRS and CDR2 YFSETQ. The V and J ends lost 6 bases and 3 bases, in that order; junction bases with no gene match: 5. This CDR3 has 14 residues. The CDR3 region is CASNPGTGGYEQYF. As DNA, the CDR3 is TGCGCCAGCAACCCCGGGACAGGGGGCTACGAGCAGTACTTC.

This clone was seen just once. This chain connects TRBV7-2 to TRBJ2-3; 8 bases map to TRBD2. The CDR3 length is 17 residues. V shed 5 bases, J shed 2 bases, and the junction held 12 bases outside the gene matches. CDR1 SGHTA and CDR2 FQGNSA come from the germline V gene. In nucleotides, the CDR3 is TGTGCCAGCAGCGCCGGGGGGGGGACTCGACCCACAGATACGCAGTATTTT. It translates to CASSAGGGTRPTDTQYF.

Turning to this clone: At one boundary the junction diverges from the germline segment, which might be a read error. J is TRBJ2-5 and V is TRBV11-2; 8 nucleotides match TRBD2. The CDR3 consists of 16 residues. Looked up from germline, CDR1 is SGHAT and CDR2 is FQNNGV. The CDR3: CASSLSQSGSQGTQYF. The CDR3, as DNA: TGTGCCAGCAGCTTATCCCAAAGCGGGAGCCAAGGGACCCAGTACTTC.

This sequence joins TRBV7-7 and TRBJ2-3; 9 nucleotides align to TRBD1. The CDR3 totals 13 residues. Germline trimming cut 6 bases from V and 8 bases from J; bases unmatched to any gene: 6. Looked up from germline, CDR1 is SSHAT and CDR2 is FNYEAQ (reference sequence). In nucleotides, the CDR3 is TGTGCCAGCAGTCGACAGGGGGACGGTACGCAGTATTTT. Amino acids: CASSRQGDGTQYF.

V and J are TRBV18 and TRBJ1-2; 12 nucleotides line up with TRBD1. Germline CDR1 is KGHSH and CDR2 is LQKENI. The CDR3 is 19 residues long. V gave up 2 bases and J gave up 5 bases; unmatched junction bases: 15. Here the CDR3 DNA reads TGTGCCAGCTCACCAAGTACCTCCGGGACAGGGGGCGTTTCGTATGGCTACACCTTC. Its translation: CASSPSTSGTGGVSYGYTF.

The chain recombines TRBV2 with TRBJ1-1, with D hard to call. CDR3 length: 12 residues. CDR1 SNHLY and CDR2 FYNNEI come from the germline V gene. Trimming stripped 6 bases from V and 7 bases from J, with 12 bases between. The CDR3 DNA follows: TGTGCCAGCAGCTACCACACACTTGAAGCTTTCTTT. Encoded protein: CASSYHTLEAFF.

This chain uses TRBV7-3 with TRBJ2-1, with D perhaps TRBD1 (5 bases). The ends were cut back, 3 bases at V and 3 bases at J, with 12 bases in the middle. CDR1 and CDR2 from the germline V gene are SGHTA and FQGTGA. CDR3 size: 15 residues. The CDR3 region has the DNA TGTGCCAGCAGCTTGGGGTCAGGGAACTACAATGAGCAGTTCTTC. It specifies CASSLGSGNYNEQFF.

V usage is TRBV30 and J usage is TRBJ2-1; 10 bases line up with TRBD1. In germline, CDR1 is GTSNPN, CDR2 SVGIG (reference sequence). The V and J ends lost 3 bases and 7 bases, in that order; junction bases with no gene match: 9. The CDR3 has 15 residues. In nucleotides, the CDR3 is TGTGCCTGGAGACCCCCGGGACAGGGGAAGAATGAGCAGTTCTTC. Protein sequence: CAWRPPGQGKNEQFF.